This T cell receptor (beta chain) emerged from a study of neoadjuvant anti-PD-1 for oral cavity cancer. Study background: Non-progressing patients received a fourth nivolumab dose near day 43, then surgery on days 50-56.

Here immunoSEQ multiplex PCR was the method, and the copy in TCRdb shows in-frame clones only, minus some. The sample holds 9,500 to 15,000 clones, around 60% seen once. The length of the CDR3 is 13 residues. Germline CDR1 and CDR2: MRHNA and SNTAGT. With 2 bases removed from V and 7 bases from J, the gap between germline ends came to 8 bases. Source: tumor tissue, taken before nivolumab (anti-PD-1) treatment. The TCR sequence derives from a person aged 35 to 85 with oral cavity squamous cell carcinoma. The donor label of this sample is uncertain. The chain uses TRBV6-4 and TRBJ2-2; D uncertain. The CDR3 DNA reads TGTGCCAGCAGTGACCAGTTTGGCGGGGAGCTGTTTTTT. It translates to CASSDQFGGELFF.